This TCR beta chain was recovered during a study of blood T cell repertoires in COVID-19. Study as a whole: T cells, B-cell-depleted T cells, or PBMCs provided the cDNA or gDNA that served as material.

Per germline, CDR1 GTSNPN and CDR2 SVGIG (reference sequence). This CDR3 contains 17 residues. The junction had 9 bases not matched to a gene; V was cut back by 4 bases and J by 0 bases. Per the original methods: Reference gene primers were amplified, and this amplification served to estimate nucleated cell counts. Using immunoSEQ multiplex PCR, the repertoire was profiled, and TCRdb retains in-frame clones only, with some absent. Clonal size and the V and J genes are those of that table, whereas D and trimming came from the DNA. Of about 59,000 clones detected, under 85% appear once; the ten largest clones hold 3% to 4.5%.

This chain links TRBV30 with TRBJ1-3, with TRBD1 identical over 10 bases. The sequence was obtained from an elderly woman with acute or convalescent COVID-19. The sequencing input was peripheral blood. The CDR3: CAWTRDRGAISGNTIYF. CDR3 DNA: TGTGCCTGGACCCGGGACAGGGGAGCCATCTCTGGAAACACCATATATTTT.